This entry features one TCR beta chain sequence. These data are taken from a study of CD8 T cells in Susac syndrome. The V end was cut by 5 bases, the J end by 1 base, with 13 bases between. The CDR3 is 15 amino acids. Germline V gene sequence: CDR1 SEHNR, CDR2 FQNEAQ (reference sequence). Healthy donors served as the controls. They were matched for age and sex. TEMRA cells were enriched by FACS, and CD4+ and CD8+ T cells were negatively isolated. With random hexamers, reverse transcription was performed on roughly 0.5 to 1 ug of RNA. Coverage of TCR beta CDR3 amplification by immunoSEQ multiplex PCR extended to 54 Vbeta and 13 Jbeta. From the immunoSEQ multiplex PCR reads, TCRdb called clonotypes with MiXCR, one entry per CDR3 protein. The sample carries 100,000 to 150,000 distinct CDR3 sequences, 90% to 95% recorded once.

The TCR comes from a human donor in good health. The V gene is TRBV7-9, the J gene TRBJ2-3; tentatively, D is TRBD1 (5 bases). Sequencing was carried out using CD4+ T cells from PBMCs. CDR3 coding DNA: TGTGCCAGCAGCCCGAATCTGGGGCGCACAGATACGCAGTATTTT. Encoded protein: CASSPNLGRTDTQYF.